This TCR beta chain was obtained from a study of blood T cell repertoires in COVID-19. Study-wide context: Acute-phase and convalescent COVID-19 samples originated in the United States, Italy and Spain. PBMCs, B-cell-depleted T cells, or T cells provided the cDNA or gDNA that made up the material.

Trimming took off 2 bases at V and 5 bases at J, with 7 bases between the two ends. This CDR3 contains 13 residues. CDR1 SGHNT and CDR2 YYREEE come from the germline V gene (reference sequence). Per the original data handling: Amplified reference gene primers provided the basis for estimating nucleated cell counts. The protocol was immunoSEQ multiplex PCR, while the TCRdb copy is restricted to in-frame clones and leaves out a portion. D and trimming were read from the DNA, whereas the V and J calls and clone size are those reported in that table. The sample lists some 150,000 clones, roughly 90% occurring once.

The V and J genes are TRBV5-4 and TRBJ2-2, with D unclear. The clonotype was recovered from a woman in her 50s with acute or convalescent COVID-19. Source material: peripheral blood. CDR3 protein: CASSFGATGELFF. The CDR3 DNA sequence: TGTGCCAGCAGCTTCGGAGCAACCGGGGAGCTGTTTTTT.